The 21 T cell receptor beta chains in this list originate from one sample, sequenced in a study of T cell repertoires in cytomegalovirus infection. MiXCR, applied by TCRdb to the reads, yields one record per CDR3 protein. The table has just over 300,000 distinct CDR3 sequences, under 20% seen once. Sequencing was done on a sample of PBMCs. The origin of the receptors is a human donor in good health (CMV status not recorded). Some clones in this sample may be carry-over from other donors' samples.

This clonotype has only a few counts. The chain couples TRBV6-6 to TRBJ2-2, with TRBD1 as a possible D gene (5 bases). This CDR3 region has 14 residues. V lost 7 bases and J lost 4, with 13 bases in between. Germline V CDR1 and CDR2: MNHNY, SVGAGI (reference sequence). CDR3 nucleotides: TGTGCCAGCATGCAGGGATCGGGCACCGGGGAGCTGTTTTTT. It specifies CASMQGSGTGELFF.

The table lists this clonotype with many counts. The J gene is TRBJ2-7, the V gene TRBV7-8; no definite D call. This CDR3 is 14 amino acids long. Per the germline V gene, CDR1 is SGHVS and CDR2 is FQNEAQ. Trimming shortened V by 1 base and J by 4 bases, and 11 bases separated the two germline ends. The CDR3: CASSLVEQRYEQYF. In DNA form, the CDR3 reads TGTGCCAGCAGCTTAGTGGAACAGAGATACGAGCAGTACTTC. Using reference TRBV7-8 and TRBJ2-7 for the parts outside the CDR3, the full variable domain is GAGVSQSPRYKVAKRGQDVALRCDPISGHVSLFWYQQALGQGPEFLTYFQNEAQLDKSGLPSDRFFAERPEGSVSTLKIQRTQQEDSAVYLCASSLVEQRYEQYFGPGTRLTVT.

The CDR3 region has the DNA TGTGCCAGCAGTTCGTCATCTGAAACGCAGTATTTT. Translation gives CASSSSSETQYF. The rearrangement joins TRBV12-3 or TRBV12-4 to TRBJ2-3; D not certain. V lost 4 bases to trimming and J lost 9 bases, with 11 bases between them. There are 12 residues in the CDR3.

This clonotype was observed a handful of times. Given a much more abundant clone one base away, this may be a read error. CDR3 amino acids: CASSLGARDSSRTFAEKLFF. In DNA form, the CDR3 reads TGTGCCAGCAGCTTAGGGGCGCGCGACAGCTCTCGGACATTTGCTGAAAAACTGTTTTTT. The chain links TRBV7-6 to TRBJ1-4; tentatively, D is TRBD1 (5 bases). The CDR3 loop spans 20 amino acids. Germline V gene data show CDR1 as SGHVS and CDR2 as FNYEAQ. The V end lost 1 base, the J end lost 7 bases, and 28 bases lay between the germline ends.

This clonotype has ten or more counts. V and J are TRBV7-2 and TRBJ2-5; 9 nucleotides match TRBD2. CDR3 length: 15 amino acids. The germline V gene encodes CDR1 SGHTA and CDR2 FQGNSA. The junction had 6 bases not matched to a gene; V was cut back by 2 bases and J by 5 bases. The CDR3 here is CASSLFPSGAETQYF. In DNA form, the CDR3 reads TGTGCCAGCAGCTTATTTCCTAGCGGGGCCGAGACCCAGTACTTC.

This clonotype occurred many times. This sequence joins TRBV12-3 or TRBV12-4 and TRBJ1-1, with 7 bases aligning to TRBD1. The CDR3 loop spans 13 amino acids. V trimming: 6 bases; J trimming: 4 bases; junction bases outside the gene matches: 5. In DNA, the CDR3 is TGTGCCAGCAGAGCAACAGGGGCCACTGAAGCTTTCTTT. Translation gives CASRATGATEAFF.

This clonotype was seen at least ten times. CDR3 loop: CASSSARGHGEAFF. CDR3 DNA sequence: TGTGCCAGCAGCTCCGCTCGGGGGCACGGAGAAGCTTTCTTT. This chain links TRBV7-9 with TRBJ1-1, with a possible D match to TRBD1 (6 bases). CDR3 length: 14 amino acids. The V and J ends lost 4 bases and 8 bases respectively, with 17 bases between them. Germline CDR1 and CDR2: SEHNR and FQNEAQ (reference sequence). The variable domain in full, with the rest retrieved from reference TRBV7-9 and TRBJ1-1, is DTGVSQNPRHKITKRGQNVTFRCDPISEHNRLYWYRQTLGQGPEFLTYFQNEAQLEKSRLLSDRFSAERPKGSFSTLEIQRTEQGDSAMYLCASSSARGHGEAFFGQGTRLTVV.

The chain joins TRBV3-1 to TRBJ2-6; D is uncertain. This CDR3 comprises 14 residues. Between the trimmed V and J ends, which lost 0 bases and 3 bases, there was a span of 3 bases. Per germline, CDR1 LGHDT and CDR2 YNNKEL (reference sequence). The CDR3 protein is CASSQDGGANVLTF. In DNA, the CDR3 is TGTGCCAGCAGCCAAGACGGTGGGGCCAACGTCCTGACTTTC.

This clonotype was seen repeatedly, ten times or more. The genes are TRBV6-1 and TRBJ1-1; possible D gene TRBD1, 5 bases. Germline CDR1 reads MNHNS; CDR2 reads SASEGT. V lost 0 bases, J lost 4 bases, and 9 bases lay in between. The CDR3 contains 14 residues. The CDR3 nucleotides read TGTGCCAGCAGTGAAGCTCCAGGGATCACTGAAGCTTTCTTT. Its protein product is CASSEAPGITEAFF.

At least ten counts were recorded for this clonotype. The genes are TRBV7-2 and TRBJ2-7; 8 bases align to TRBD1. The CDR3 length is 17 residues. Germline lookup yields CDR1 SGHTA and CDR2 FQGNSA. The V gene end was trimmed by 5 bases and the J gene end by 2 bases; junction bases not matched to a gene: 14. The CDR3 region is CASSPTVGQANTYEQYF. The DNA of the CDR3 is TGTGCCAGCAGCCCGACCGTGGGACAGGCAAATACCTACGAGCAGTACTTC.

V usage is TRBV20-1 and J usage is TRBJ2-5; D is undetermined. The CDR3 covers 12 residues. V dropped 1 base and J dropped 2 bases, with 5 bases sitting between them. Germline CDR1 DFQATT, CDR2 SNEGSKA (reference sequence). The CDR3 sequence is CSARGQQETQYF. The CDR3 nucleotides are TGCAGTGCTAGAGGGCAGCAAGAGACCCAGTACTTC.

At least ten counts were recorded for this clonotype. At one of its ends the junction is not consistent with the germline gene, which may arise from a read error. The rearrangement uses TRBV12-3 or TRBV12-4 and TRBJ2-1, with 10 nucleotides matching TRBD2. This CDR3 contains 15 residues. The CDR3 protein is CASSLAGVGYNEQFF. CDR3 coding DNA: TGTGCCAGCAGTCTAGCGGGGGTCGGATACAATGAGCAGTTCTTC.

The chain uses TRBV20-1 and TRBJ2-1; 11 positions match TRBD2. V trimming: 4 bases; J trimming: 3 bases; junction bases outside the gene matches: 11. Germline values: CDR1 DFQATT, CDR2 SNEGSKA (reference sequence). The CDR3 spans 17 residues. CDR3 sequence reads: CSAKTPLAGGGYNEQFF. CDR3 in DNA: TGCAGTGCTAAGACTCCTTTAGCGGGGGGGGGCTACAATGAGCAGTTCTTC.

This clonotype showed up just a few times. V usage is TRBV19 and J usage is TRBJ1-1; TRBD1 agrees at 7 bases. The CDR3 is made up of 14 amino acids. Trimming at V came to 6 bases and at J to 6 bases, leaving 10 bases not matched to a gene. The germline V gene encodes CDR1 LNHDA and CDR2 SQIVND (reference sequence). The CDR3 nucleotides read TGTGCCAGTAGCCAGACAGGGTCATTGGCTGAAGCTTTCTTT. Its protein product is CASSQTGSLAEAFF.

The gene calls are TRBV7-9 and TRBJ2-7; 10 nucleotides agree with TRBD1. CDR3 length: 16 residues. V shed 0 bases, J shed 6 bases, and the junction held 8 bases outside the gene matches. Germline CDR1 is SEHNR and CDR2 is FQNEAQ (reference sequence). The CDR3 DNA reads as TGTGCCAGCAGCTTAGCCCTGGACAGGGGGATGGTCGAGCAGTACTTC. Its protein product is CASSLALDRGMVEQYF.

This clonotype was counted only a few times. The V gene is TRBV4-2, the J gene TRBJ1-5; D gene uncertain. The germline V and J ends were trimmed by 0 bases and 0 bases, with 9 bases remaining between them. In germline, CDR1 is LGHNA, CDR2 YNFKEQ. This CDR3 comprises 16 residues. The CDR3 sequence is CASSQEAANSNQPQHF. CDR3 DNA: TGTGCCAGCAGCCAAGAGGCAGCTAATAGCAATCAGCCCCAGCATTTT.

The CDR3 nucleotides are TGTGCCAGCAGCTTGGACGGCGGAAGGGATACGCAGTATTTT. Protein: CASSLDGGRDTQYF. The rearrangement links TRBV2 to TRBJ2-3; the D is unclear. Germline V gene data show CDR1 as SNHLY and CDR2 as FYNNEI. Trimming took off 6 bases at V and 6 bases at J, with 16 bases between the two ends. The length of the CDR3 is 14 residues.

The rearrangement links TRBV19 to TRBJ2-7; 7 positions agree with TRBD1. V lost 3 bases to trimming and J lost 6 bases; unmatched junction nucleotides: 14. This CDR3 has 16 residues. Germline CDR1 and CDR2: LNHDA and SQIVND (reference sequence). CDR3 in DNA: TGTGCCAGTAGTATTGGGGCCGCAGGGGGAAGGCGCGAGCAGTACTTC. The encoded protein is CASSIGAAGGRREQYF.

This clonotype was seen a handful of times. This chain connects TRBV3-1 to TRBJ1-2, with 8 bases identical to TRBD1. The CDR3 runs to 16 residues. The junction had 11 bases not matched to a gene; V was cut back by 0 bases and J by 8 bases. CDR1 and CDR2 (germline): LGHDT, YNNKEL (reference sequence). CDR3 nucleotide sequence: TGTGCCAGCAGCCAAGATTGGGACCGAGGACAGGGCGGCTACACCTTC. As protein: CASSQDWDRGQGGYTF. Together with reference TRBV3-1 and TRBJ1-2, the CDR3 gives the full variable domain: DTAVSQTPKYLVTQMGNDKSIKCEQNLGHDTMYWYKQDSKKFLKIMFSYNNKELIINETVPNRFSPKSPDKAHLNLHINSLELGDSAVYFCASSQDWDRGQGGYTFGSGTRLTVV.

This clonotype was found many times. The chain recombines TRBV7-8 with TRBJ2-2, with D perhaps being TRBD1 or TRBD2 (7 bases each). Germline loops: CDR1 SGHVS, CDR2 FQNEAQ. V was clipped by 1 base and J by 6 bases, with 21 bases between them. The CDR3 sequence is 18 residues long. CDR3 sequence: CASSLEGARSGVPGELFF. As DNA, the CDR3 is TGTGCCAGCAGCTTAGAGGGGGCGAGGAGCGGGGTCCCCGGGGAGCTGTTTTTT.

This clonotype has a handful of counts. The genes are TRBV11-1 and TRBJ2-5, with TRBD2 matching 8 bases. The CDR3 sequence is 14 residues long. CDR1 is SGHAT, CDR2 FQDESV, per germline (reference sequence). Losses at the gene ends were 5 bases for V and 2 bases for J; bases not matched to a gene: 4. CDR3 in amino acids: CASSVGRAQETQYF. The CDR3 coding sequence is TGTGCCAGCAGCGTCGGGAGGGCGCAAGAGACCCAGTACTTC.